The source of this T cell receptor (beta chain) is a study of Graves' ophthalmopathy and Graves' hyperthyroidism. The CDR3 has 15 residues. V was shortened by 3 bases and J by 5 bases, with 16 bases between the two germline ends. From RNA, the CDR3 regions of TCR beta chains were amplified and sequenced. The workflow started with a first-round RT-PCR run with HTBI primers and then moved on to a second-round multiplex PCR. One entry per CDR3 protein results from TCRdb running MiXCR on the multiplex PCR reads. The table records around 1.1 million distinct CDR3 sequences, approximately 35% of them present only once.

V usage is TRBV12-3 or TRBV12-4 and J usage is TRBJ2-5; either TRBD1 or TRBD2 may fit D (5 bases each). Sequencing used peripheral blood or thyroid tissue (not recorded which). The clonotype originates from an adult man with Graves' hyperthyroidism. CDR3 bases: TGTGCCAGCAGTTTTCAATCCGGGACGGATGAGACCCAGTACTTC. Encoded protein: CASSFQSGTDETQYF.